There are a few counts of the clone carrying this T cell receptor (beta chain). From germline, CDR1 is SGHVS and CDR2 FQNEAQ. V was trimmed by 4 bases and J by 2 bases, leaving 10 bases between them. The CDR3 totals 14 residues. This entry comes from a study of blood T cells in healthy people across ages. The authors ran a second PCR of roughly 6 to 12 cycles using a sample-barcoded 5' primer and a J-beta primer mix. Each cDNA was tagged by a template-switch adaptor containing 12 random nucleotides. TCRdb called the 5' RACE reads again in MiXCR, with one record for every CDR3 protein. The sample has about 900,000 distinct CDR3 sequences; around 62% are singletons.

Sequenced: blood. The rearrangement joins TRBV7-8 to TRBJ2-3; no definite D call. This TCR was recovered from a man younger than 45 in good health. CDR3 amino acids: CASSSGRTTDTQYF. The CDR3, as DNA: TGTGCCAGCAGCTCTGGACGAACCACAGATACGCAGTATTTT.